The 31 T cell receptor beta chains listed next were all sequenced from one sample in a study of high-grade serous ovarian cancer treatment subgroups. Tumor samples were obtained before definitive surgery or chemotherapy. Assay used: immunoSEQ multiplex PCR; TCRdb lists only in-frame clones, some missing. Of approximately 2,000 clones listed, approximately 80% are singletons. Sequenced material: tumor tissue. The source is a human donor with high-grade serous ovarian cancer.

The chain has TRBV7-3 and TRBJ1-6, with D perhaps matching TRBD1 (6 bases). CDR3 length: 16 residues. Deletions cut 5 bases from V and 0 bases from J, with 11 bases between. Germline values: CDR1 SGHTA, CDR2 FQGTGA. CDR3 region: CASSRTGPSYNSPLHF. DNA of the CDR3: TGTGCCAGCAGCCGAACAGGGCCCTCCTATAATTCACCCCTCCACTTT.

This chain connects TRBV29-1 to TRBJ1-3; no definite D call. This CDR3 contains 12 residues. Germline V gene lookup returns CDR1 SQVTM and CDR2 ANQGSEA. Trimming took 4 bases from V and 7 from J, leaving 11 bases between them. Written as DNA, the CDR3 is TGCAGCGTTGCGGGGAACGATAACACCATATATTTT. Protein sequence: CSVAGNDNTIYF.

This chain connects TRBV25-1 to TRBJ1-6; possibly TRBD1 for D (5 bases). The CDR3 is made up of 15 amino acids. V dropped 1 base and J dropped 9 bases, with 13 bases sitting between them. CDR1 is MGHDK, CDR2 SYGVNS, per germline. The CDR3 DNA follows: TGTGCCAGCAGTGAATGGGACCTCGGAAGTTCACCCCTCCACTTT. This encodes CASSEWDLGSSPLHF.

The J gene is TRBJ1-2, the V gene TRBV7-2; 7 bases match TRBD1. V shed 1 base and J 8 bases; nucleotides not matched to a gene: 16. The CDR3 has 17 amino acids. From germline, CDR1 is SGHTA and CDR2 FQGNSA. CDR3 nucleotide sequence: TGTGCCAGCAGCTTAGTTGGAACAGGGGCCGCTGGAAAGGGCTACACCTTC. Its protein is CASSLVGTGAAGKGYTF.

The genes are TRBV10-3 and TRBJ2-7; TRBD2 agrees at 10 bases. The junction had 5 bases not matched to a gene; V was cut back by 4 bases and J by 2 bases. From germline, CDR1 is ENHRY and CDR2 SYGVKD. The CDR3 is 15 amino acids. CDR3 residues: CAISVLAGLTYEQYF. The CDR3 bases are TGTGCCATCAGTGTACTAGCGGGACTAACCTACGAGCAGTACTTC.

This sequence joins TRBV5-5 and TRBJ2-6; 9 nucleotides agree with TRBD1. The CDR3 is 18 amino acids. Germline V gene data show CDR1 as SGHKS and CDR2 as YYEKEE (reference sequence). V lost 1 base, J lost 0 bases, and 5 bases stayed unmatched. The CDR3 DNA reads TGTGCCAGCAGCTTGACGGGACAGGGCCACTCTGGGGCCAACGTCCTGACTTTC. It translates to CASSLTGQGHSGANVLTF.

The rearrangement links TRBV7-9 to TRBJ1-2; the D gene is possibly TRBD1 (5 bases). Germline V lookup: CDR1 SEHNR, CDR2 FQNEAQ (reference sequence). The CDR3 sequence is 13 residues long. The V end lost 0 bases, the J end lost 7 bases, and 9 bases lay between the germline ends. The CDR3 spells CASSLADGGGYTF. The CDR3 nucleotides are TGTGCCAGCAGCTTAGCGGACGGGGGTGGCTACACCTTC.

J is TRBJ2-1 and V is TRBV7-8; a weak D match, TRBD1 (6 bases). Germline CDR1 is SGHVS and CDR2 is FQNEAQ. V was pared by 2 bases and J by 7 bases, with 9 bases between. This CDR3 has 13 amino acids. The CDR3 sequence: CASSLRTDNEQFF. In nucleotides, the CDR3 is TGTGCCAGCAGCTTAAGGACAGATAATGAGCAGTTCTTC.

V gene TRBV11-2 combines with J gene TRBJ2-3, with unresolved D. Looked up from germline, CDR1 is SGHAT and CDR2 is FQNNGV. This CDR3 has 13 residues. V shed 6 bases and J shed 3 bases, with 10 bases lying between them. The DNA of the CDR3 is TGTGCCAGCAGGGAGCCCGGGACAGATACGCAGTATTTT. It specifies CASREPGTDTQYF.

V and J are TRBV19 and TRBJ1-2; D is perhaps TRBD1 (5 bases). This CDR3 has 15 residues. The germline V gene has CDR1 LNHDA and CDR2 SQIVND (reference sequence). Trimming took off 0 bases at V and 4 bases at J, with 12 bases between the two ends. CDR3 DNA: TGTGCCAGTAGTATAGAGGTTGCGGGACCCTATGGCTACACCTTC. This translates into CASSIEVAGPYGYTF.

This clone was seen once. The rearrangement uses TRBV12-5 and TRBJ2-5; 7 bases match TRBD1. The CDR3 length is 15 residues. The germline CDR1 and CDR2 sequences are LGHNT and FRNRAP. V was clipped by 7 bases and J by 7 bases; unmatched bases: 15. CDR3 bases: TGTGCTAGTGCCAAACAGGGGACGCCAAGAGTGACCCAGTACTTC. As protein: CASAKQGTPRVTQYF.

CDR3 nucleotide sequence: TGTGCCAGCAGATTAATTGGAAACACCATATATTTT. Protein product: CASRLIGNTIYF. The chain recombines TRBV11-2 with TRBJ1-3; no clear D. Per the germline V gene, CDR1 is SGHAT and CDR2 is FQNNGV. The CDR3 consists of 12 residues. V was trimmed by 6 bases and J by 3 bases, leaving 6 bases between them.

The chain combines TRBV5-4 with TRBJ1-6; 7 nucleotides align to TRBD1. The CDR3 extends over 11 amino acids. Looked up from germline, CDR1 is SGHNT and CDR2 is YYREEE (reference sequence). V gave up 2 bases and J gave up 17 bases; unmatched junction bases: 4. CDR3 DNA: TGTGCCAGCAGCTTCGGACAGGTGGTCCACTTT. Translated: CASSFGQVVHF.

The gene calls are TRBV14 and TRBJ2-7; perhaps TRBD2 as D (6 bases). Germline values: CDR1 SGHDN, CDR2 FVKESK. Trimming left V 3 bases short and J 2 bases short, with 17 bases between. CDR3 length: 16 residues. The CDR3 nucleotides read TGTGCCAGCAGCCACAGGGTGGGGGGAAGGGCCTACGAGCAGTACTTC. Its protein is CASSHRVGGRAYEQYF.

The chain recombines TRBV7-3 with TRBJ1-2, with D unclear. Trimming removed 2 bases at V and 5 bases at J, with 9 bases between. The V gene's germline CDR1 is SGHTA and CDR2 FQGTGA. The CDR3 has 13 amino acids. The CDR3 DNA reads as TGTGCCAGCAGCTTACGCGATGGTTATGGCTACACCTTC. Its protein is CASSLRDGYGYTF.

The V gene is TRBV4-1, the J gene TRBJ2-3, with TRBD1 as a possible D gene (6 bases). The CDR3 consists of 16 residues. Germline CDR1 reads MGHRA; CDR2 reads YSYEKL. Trimming pared 4 bases from V and 0 bases from J, leaving 14 bases between. The CDR3 region is CASSPWPGASTDTQYF. DNA for the CDR3: TGCGCCAGCAGCCCCTGGCCAGGGGCCAGCACAGATACGCAGTATTTT.

The rearrangement links TRBV6-5 to TRBJ1-5; 7 positions match TRBD1. The CDR3 has 15 amino acids. CDR1 is MNHEY, CDR2 SVGAGI, per germline. The V and J ends lost 6 bases and 4 bases, in that order; junction bases with no gene match: 9. DNA for the CDR3: TGTGCCAGCAGCCCTCAGACAGGGCTAAATCAGCCCCAGCATTTT. Translation gives CASSPQTGLNQPQHF.

V usage is TRBV7-9 and J usage is TRBJ2-5; weak D call: TRBD1 (6 bases). Trimming left V 1 base short and J 13 bases short, with 16 bases between. Germline V gene data show CDR1 as SEHNR and CDR2 as FQNEAQ (reference sequence). This CDR3 is built from 13 residues. Written as DNA, the CDR3 is TGTGCCAGCAGCTTAGGCAGGGGAACAGCACCGTACTTC. Translated, it gives CASSLGRGTAPYF.

The chain uses TRBV10-2 and TRBJ2-7; 13 bases align to TRBD2. V gave up 6 bases and J gave up 4 bases; unmatched junction bases: 3. CDR1 is WSHSY, CDR2 SAAADI, per germline. The CDR3 contains 14 residues. The CDR3 protein is CASRKGLAGYEQYF. The CDR3 coding sequence is TGCGCCAGCAGGAAGGGACTAGCGGGATACGAGCAGTACTTC.

The chain joins TRBV5-1 to TRBJ2-5; D is ambiguous. V lost 4 bases to trimming and J lost 2 bases, with 21 bases between them. The CDR3 consists of 17 residues. From germline, CDR1 is SGHRS and CDR2 YFSETQ. The CDR3 sequence is CASSTGISRAEQETQYF. The CDR3 coding sequence is TGCGCCAGCAGCACTGGTATCTCTCGCGCCGAGCAAGAGACCCAGTACTTC.

In DNA, the CDR3 is TGTGCCAGCAGCCCCCGGGGGAGAGAGCAGTACTTC. Its translation: CASSPRGREQYF. The rearrangement links TRBV7-2 to TRBJ2-7, with a weak D call TRBD2 (6 bases). The V gene's germline CDR1 is SGHTA and CDR2 FQGNSA. V was shortened by 5 bases and J by 7 bases, with 12 bases between the two germline ends. This CDR3 is 12 amino acids long.

CDR3 bases: TGCGCCAGCAGCCAAGATAATGGGGCGAACACCATATATTTT. It specifies CASSQDNGANTIYF. V gene TRBV4-3 combines with J gene TRBJ1-3, with D possibly matching TRBD1 (5 bases). Germline V gene data show CDR1 as LGHNA and CDR2 as YSLEER. The CDR3 loop spans 14 amino acids. Trimming removed 0 bases from V and 7 bases from J, with 10 bases in between.

This clone turned up a few times. The chain recombines TRBV6-5 with TRBJ1-2; weak D call: TRBD1 (6 bases). From germline, CDR1 is MNHEY and CDR2 SVGAGI. V lost 0 bases and J lost 4, with 12 bases in between. This CDR3 region has 15 residues. CDR3 nucleotides: TGTGCCAGCAGTTACTCGACCGAAGGGGGCTATGGCTACACCTTC. It translates to CASSYSTEGGYGYTF.

The CDR3 is CASSSHRNTEAFF. DNA of the CDR3: TGTGCCAGCAGCTCGCACAGGAACACTGAAGCTTTCTTT. This chain joins TRBV7-3 and TRBJ1-1; D is unresolved. V was pared by 4 bases and J by 1 base, with 7 bases between. The germline V gene encodes CDR1 SGHTA and CDR2 FQGTGA. The CDR3 extends over 13 amino acids.

DNA for the CDR3: TGCGCCAGCAGCTTAAGCACAGATACGCAGTATTTT. Translation: CASSLSTDTQYF. The chain recombines TRBV5-1 with TRBJ2-3, with D uncertain. In germline, CDR1 is SGHRS, CDR2 YFSETQ. This CDR3 spans 12 amino acids. V lost 2 bases, J lost 0 bases, and 1 base lay in between.

This clone rates as large. The V gene is TRBV27, the J gene TRBJ2-5; 13 nucleotides align to TRBD2. Germline-derived CDR1 and CDR2 are MNHEY and SMNVEV (reference sequence). This CDR3 spans 16 amino acids. With 5 bases clipped from V and 2 bases from J, the junction kept 5 bases outside the gene matches. The CDR3 DNA is TGTGCCAGCAGTGAGGGACTAGCGGGGTTACAAGAGACCCAGTACTTC. Translating it yields CASSEGLAGLQETQYF.

This clone has only one observation. The chain uses TRBV11-3 and TRBJ1-4, with D unclear. Germline values: CDR1 SGHNT, CDR2 YENEEA. This CDR3 comprises 15 residues. V was pared by 1 base and J by 1 base, with 7 bases between. The CDR3 DNA is TGTGCCAGCAGCTTAGGAGGAGGAACTAATGAAAAACTGTTTTTT. Protein: CASSLGGGTNEKLFF.

This clone was observed a single time. The rearrangement links TRBV18 to TRBJ2-3; 7 bases match TRBD2. After removal of 4 bases from V and 2 bases from J, the junction contained 3 bases not matched to a gene. The CDR3 extends over 14 amino acids. Germline CDR1 reads KGHSH; CDR2 reads LQKENI. CDR3: CASSLSGATDTQYF. In DNA, the CDR3 is TGTGCCAGCTCACTCAGCGGGGCCACAGATACGCAGTATTTT.

J is TRBJ2-7 and V is TRBV7-2; D is possibly TRBD1 (6 bases). This CDR3 is 16 amino acids long. V was shortened by 1 base and J by 3 bases, with 16 bases between the two germline ends. Germline values: CDR1 SGHTA, CDR2 FQGNSA. The CDR3, as DNA: TGTGCCAGCAGCTTAGTAACAGGGCAGAGGCGCTACGAGCAGTACTTC. Residues: CASSLVTGQRRYEQYF.

The chain links TRBV5-6 to TRBJ2-6; TRBD2 might be the D (6 bases). Germline V gene lookup returns CDR1 SGHDT and CDR2 YYEEEE. The V gene lost 0 bases and the J gene lost 4 bases, with 17 bases spanning the gap. The CDR3 loop spans 18 amino acids. CDR3 DNA sequence: TGTGCCAGCAGCTTGGATGGAGGGGCCGGGGCGGGGGCCAACGTCCTGACTTTC. This encodes CASSLDGGAGAGANVLTF.

This rearrangement joins TRBV19 to TRBJ1-1, with TRBD1 matching 10 bases. Germline V lookup: CDR1 LNHDA, CDR2 SQIVND (reference sequence). The CDR3 sequence is 16 residues long. J lost 0 bases, V lost 6 bases, and 7 bases had no gene match. CDR3 coding DNA: TGTGCCAGTAGACCCGGGACAGGGGTCTTGAACACTGAAGCTTTCTTT. The encoded protein is CASRPGTGVLNTEAFF.